The 7 T cell receptor beta chains listed next were all sequenced from one sample in a study of Graves' ophthalmopathy and Graves' hyperthyroidism. The authors amplified TCR beta CDR3 regions, and they did so from RNA transcripts for repertoire sequencing. First-round RT-PCR relied on HTBI primers, and a second-round multiplex PCR came next. TCRdb reprocessed the multiplex PCR reads with MiXCR, giving one entry per CDR3 protein. This sample has 650,000 to 900,000 distinct CDR3 sequences, with around 40% found just once. Sequenced input: peripheral blood. All receptors come from an adult man with Graves' ophthalmopathy.

The genes are TRBV7-2 and TRBJ2-7, with 12 bases lining up with TRBD2. Trimming at V came to 5 bases and at J to 5 bases, leaving 10 bases not matched to a gene. Germline V gene sequence: CDR1 SGHTA, CDR2 FQGNSA. This CDR3 is built from 16 residues. The CDR3 nucleotides read TGTGCCAGCAGCCGACTGACTAGCGGGAGCTTAGACGAGCAGTACTTC. It specifies CASSRLTSGSLDEQYF.

This clonotype occurred a few times. V and J are TRBV7-9 and TRBJ2-5, with TRBD2 identical over 10 bases. The CDR3 consists of 17 residues. The trim removed 7 bases at V and 5 bases at J, leaving 16 bases unmatched. The germline V gene has CDR1 SEHNR and CDR2 FQNEAQ (reference sequence). DNA of the CDR3: TGTGCCAGCACTAAAAGCGGGGGGGTCGGATATGCGGAGACCCAGTACTTC. It yields the protein CASTKSGGVGYAETQYF.

The chain links TRBV20-1 to TRBJ1-5, with D possibly matching TRBD1 (6 bases). Germline assignment: CDR1 DFQATT and CDR2 SNEGSKA (reference sequence). This CDR3 comprises 13 residues. V was clipped by 7 bases and J by 7 bases, with 17 bases between them. The CDR3 sequence is CSGAGGGQQPQHF. CDR3 DNA sequence: TGCAGTGGGGCTGGGGGGGGGCAACAGCCCCAGCATTTT.

This clonotype was seen repeatedly, ten times or more. This sequence joins TRBV9 and TRBJ1-5; TRBD1 matches 7 bases. The CDR3 runs 13 residues. Germline V gene sequence: CDR1 SGDLS, CDR2 YYNGEE. Trimming at V came to 3 bases and at J to 6 bases, leaving 3 bases not matched to a gene. DNA of the CDR3: TGTGCCAGCAGCGCACAGGGGCGTCAGCCCCAGCATTTT. Translated: CASSAQGRQPQHF. The whole variable domain, filled in from reference TRBV9 and TRBJ1-5, reads DSGVTQTPKHLITATGQRVTLRCSPRSGDLSVYWYQQSLDQGLQFLIQYYNGEERAKGNILERFSAQQFPDLHSELNLSSLELGDSALYFCASSAQGRQPQHFGDGTRLSIL.

The V call is TRBV11-2, the J call TRBJ1-2; D gene unclear. CDR1 and CDR2 (germline): SGHAT, FQNNGV. V was shortened by 11 bases and J by 8 bases, with 24 bases between the two germline ends. The CDR3 covers 14 residues. The CDR3, as DNA: TGTGCCGGCAAGGACCCGAAGAGGGCTAGGGGCTACACCTTC. Its protein product is CAGKDPKRARGYTF.

There are a few counts of this clonotype. This chain joins TRBV7-9 and TRBJ2-2; 8 nucleotides line up with TRBD1. Germline V lookup: CDR1 SEHNR, CDR2 FQNEAQ (reference sequence). After removal of 6 bases from V and 2 bases from J, the junction contained 5 bases not matched to a gene. The CDR3 is 15 amino acids. This CDR3 is CASRRQGRNTGELFF. In nucleotides, the CDR3 is TGTGCCAGCAGAAGACAGGGGCGAAACACCGGGGAGCTGTTTTTT.

Concerning this clonotype itself: This may stem from a read error, because a much larger clone lies one nucleotide away. The gene calls are TRBV10-2 and TRBJ2-7; D call uncertain. CDR1 and CDR2 (germline): WSHSY, SAAADI. Trimming removed 4 bases from V and 4 bases from J, with 8 bases in between. The CDR3 is 12 residues long. For the CDR3, the DNA is TGCGCCAGCAGTGTTAATAGATACGAGCAGTACTTC. It is translated as CASSVNRYEQYF.